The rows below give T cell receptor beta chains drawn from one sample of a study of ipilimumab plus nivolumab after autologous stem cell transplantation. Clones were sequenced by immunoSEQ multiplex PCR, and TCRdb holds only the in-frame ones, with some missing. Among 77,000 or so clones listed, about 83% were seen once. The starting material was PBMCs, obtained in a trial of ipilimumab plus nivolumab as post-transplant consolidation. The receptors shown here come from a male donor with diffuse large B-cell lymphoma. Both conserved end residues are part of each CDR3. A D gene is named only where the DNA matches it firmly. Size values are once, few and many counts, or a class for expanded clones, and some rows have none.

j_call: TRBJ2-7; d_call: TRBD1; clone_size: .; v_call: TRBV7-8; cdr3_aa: CASSEGYRGSYEQYF; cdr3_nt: TGTGCCAGCAGCGAAGGCTACAGGGGGTCCTACGAGCAGTACTTC
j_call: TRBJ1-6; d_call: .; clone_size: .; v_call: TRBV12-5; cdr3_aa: CASGSRERSPLHF; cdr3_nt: TGTGCTAGTGGTTCTAGGGAACGTTCACCCCTCCACTTT
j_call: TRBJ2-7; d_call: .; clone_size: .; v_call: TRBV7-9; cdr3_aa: CASSLSVGGYSYEQYF; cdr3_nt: TGTGCCAGCAGCTTAAGCGTAGGTGGGTACTCCTACGAGCAGTACTTC
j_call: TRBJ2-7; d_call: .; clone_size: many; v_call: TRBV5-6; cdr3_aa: CASSLWRDADEQYF; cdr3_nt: TGTGCCAGCAGCTTGTGGCGCGATGCGGACGAGCAGTACTTC
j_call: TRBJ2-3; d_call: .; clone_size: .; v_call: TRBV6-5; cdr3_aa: CASSYGLSTDTQYF; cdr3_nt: TGTGCCAGCAGTTATGGGTTGTCCACAGATACGCAGTATTTT
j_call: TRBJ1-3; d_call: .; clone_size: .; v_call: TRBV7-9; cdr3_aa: CASSPEGKVPGNTIYF; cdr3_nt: TGTGCCAGCAGCCCCGAGGGGAAAGTACCAGGAAACACCATATATTTT
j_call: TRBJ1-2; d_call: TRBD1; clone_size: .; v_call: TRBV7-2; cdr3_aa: CASSLVSGTALTYGYTF; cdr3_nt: TGTGCCAGCAGCTTAGTCTCCGGGACAGCACTTACCTATGGCTACACCTTC
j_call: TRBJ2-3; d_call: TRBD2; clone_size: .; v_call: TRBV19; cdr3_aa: CASSYPGGGTDTQYF; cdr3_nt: TGTGCCAGTAGTTATCCGGGGGGGGGCACAGATACGCAGTATTTT
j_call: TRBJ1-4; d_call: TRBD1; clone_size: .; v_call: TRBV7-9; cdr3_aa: CASSLDPGQGQEKLFF; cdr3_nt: TGTGCCAGCAGCTTAGATCCGGGACAGGGGCAGGAAAAACTGTTTTTT
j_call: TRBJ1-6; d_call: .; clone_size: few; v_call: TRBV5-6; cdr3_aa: CASSYRDILNSPLHF; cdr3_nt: TGTGCCAGCAGCTACCGGGACATTCTTAATTCACCCCTCCACTTT
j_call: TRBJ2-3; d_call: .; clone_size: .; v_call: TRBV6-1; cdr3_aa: CASSEGTIGDTQYF; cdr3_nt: TGTGCCAGCAGTGAAGGGACGATAGGAGATACGCAGTATTTT
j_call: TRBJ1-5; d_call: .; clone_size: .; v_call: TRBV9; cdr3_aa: CASSVVEVGGASNQPQHF; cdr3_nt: TGTGCCAGCAGCGTAGTTGAGGTGGGGGGCGCGAGCAATCAGCCCCAGCATTTT
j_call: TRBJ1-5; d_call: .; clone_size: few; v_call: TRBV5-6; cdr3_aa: CASSLTGSGNQPQHF; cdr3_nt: TGTGCCAGCAGCTTGACAGGCAGCGGCAATCAGCCCCAGCATTTT
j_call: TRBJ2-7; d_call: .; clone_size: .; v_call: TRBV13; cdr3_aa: CASSSEDRTYEQYF; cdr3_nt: TGTGCCAGCAGCTCGGAGGACCGAACCTACGAGCAGTACTTC
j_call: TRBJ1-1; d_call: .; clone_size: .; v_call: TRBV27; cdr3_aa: CASSPARGNTEAFF; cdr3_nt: TGTGCCAGCAGTCCCGCAAGGGGGAACACTGAAGCTTTCTTT
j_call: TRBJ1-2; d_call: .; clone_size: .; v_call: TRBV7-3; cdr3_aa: CASSPALGYGYTF; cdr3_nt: TGTGCCAGCAGCCCCGCTCTGGGCTATGGCTACACCTTC
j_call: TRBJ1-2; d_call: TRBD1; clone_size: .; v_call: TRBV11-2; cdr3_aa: CASSLDRDRVNYGYTF; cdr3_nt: TGTGCCAGCAGCTTAGATAGAGACAGGGTTAACTATGGCTACACCTTC
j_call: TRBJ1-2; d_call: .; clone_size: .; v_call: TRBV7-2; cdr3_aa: CASRGDFNYGYTF; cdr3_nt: TGTGCCAGCAGGGGGGATTTTAACTATGGCTACACCTTC
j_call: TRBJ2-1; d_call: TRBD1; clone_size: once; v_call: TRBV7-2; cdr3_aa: CASSSDRDNLREQFF; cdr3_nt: TGTGCCAGCAGCTCGGACAGGGATAATCTAAGGGAGCAGTTCTTC
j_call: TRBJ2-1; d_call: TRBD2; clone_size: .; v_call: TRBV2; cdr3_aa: CASSDSSGGVDEQFF; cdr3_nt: TGTGCCAGCAGTGATAGTAGCGGGGGTGTCGATGAGCAGTTCTTC
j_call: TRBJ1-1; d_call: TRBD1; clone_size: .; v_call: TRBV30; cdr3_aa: CAWSGDSNTEAFF; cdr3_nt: TGTGCCTGGAGCGGGGACAGCAACACTGAAGCTTTCTTT
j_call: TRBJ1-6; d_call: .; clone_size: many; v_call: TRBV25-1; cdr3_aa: CASSESGRTTFSPLHF; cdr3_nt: TGTGCCAGCAGTGAATCGGGCAGGACGACGTTCTCACCCCTCCACTTT
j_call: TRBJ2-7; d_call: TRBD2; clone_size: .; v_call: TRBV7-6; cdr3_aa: CASSLARGSSVEQYF; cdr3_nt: TGTGCCAGCAGCTTAGCGCGGGGGTCGTCGGTCGAGCAGTACTTC
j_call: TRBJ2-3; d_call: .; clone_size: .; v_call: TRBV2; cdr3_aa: CASRLEDTQYF; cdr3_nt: TGTGCCAGCAGGTTGGAAGATACGCAGTATTTT
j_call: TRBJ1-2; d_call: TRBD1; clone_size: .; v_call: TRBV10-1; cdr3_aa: CASNQGVMVSYTF; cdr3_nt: TGCGCCAGCAACCAGGGGGTTATGGTGAGCTACACCTTC